The clone carrying this TCR beta chain was observed a few times. Its antigen is as yet unknown. Trimming cost V 2 bases and J 7 bases, with 23 bases left between them. Germline lookup yields CDR1 MGHRA and CDR2 YSYEKL. CDR3 size: 18 residues. The entry originates in a study of T-cell memory formation after mild COVID-19. Turning to the study itself: TCR clusters were mostly confined to one donor each. Findings and limits, study-wide: That cross-reactive memory joined was suggested by some responding clones appearing in pre-infection memory. Contracting CD4+ clones lay largely in CM and EM, with CD8+ ones residing in EMRA.

TCRdb reanalysed the 5' RACE reads using MiXCR and keeps one entry per CDR3 protein. The data hold around 390,000 distinct CDR3 sequences, with about 15% observed a single time. The source is a young man who had mild COVID-19 (a few samples of this study predate the infection). Cell type and time point are not known. The rearrangement uses TRBV4-1 and TRBJ2-2; D may be TRBD2 (6 bases). Sequencing was done on a sample of PBMCs or a T cell subset sorted from them (not recorded which). This CDR3 reads CASSQRPLGGGYHGELFF. As DNA, the CDR3 is TGCGCCAGCAGCCAAAGGCCCCTCGGGGGAGGTTATCACGGGGAGCTGTTTTTT.